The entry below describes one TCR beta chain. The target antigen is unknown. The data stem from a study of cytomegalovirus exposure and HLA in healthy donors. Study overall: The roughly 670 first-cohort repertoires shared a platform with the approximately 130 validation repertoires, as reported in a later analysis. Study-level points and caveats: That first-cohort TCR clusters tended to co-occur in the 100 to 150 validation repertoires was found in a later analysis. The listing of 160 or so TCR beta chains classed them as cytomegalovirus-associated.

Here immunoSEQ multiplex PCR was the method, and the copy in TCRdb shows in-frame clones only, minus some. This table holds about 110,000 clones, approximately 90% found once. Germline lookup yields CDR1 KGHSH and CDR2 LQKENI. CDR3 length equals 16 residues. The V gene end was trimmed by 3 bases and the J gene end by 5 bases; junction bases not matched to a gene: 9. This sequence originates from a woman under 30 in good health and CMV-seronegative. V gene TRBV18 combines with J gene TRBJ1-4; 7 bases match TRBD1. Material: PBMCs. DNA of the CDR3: TGTGCCAGCTCACCTCCTCCCGGGACAGCAAATGAAAAACTGTTTTTT. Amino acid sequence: CASSPPPGTANEKLFF.